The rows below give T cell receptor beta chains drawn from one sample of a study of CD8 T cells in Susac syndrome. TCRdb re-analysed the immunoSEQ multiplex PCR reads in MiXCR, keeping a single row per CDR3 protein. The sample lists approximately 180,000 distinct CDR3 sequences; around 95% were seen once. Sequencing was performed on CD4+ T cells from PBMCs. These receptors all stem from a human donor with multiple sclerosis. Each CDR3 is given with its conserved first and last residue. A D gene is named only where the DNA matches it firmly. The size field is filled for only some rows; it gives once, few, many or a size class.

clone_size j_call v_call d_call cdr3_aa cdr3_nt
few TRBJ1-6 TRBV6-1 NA CASSDPGAANGSPLHF TGTGCCAGCAGCGATCCAGGGGCAGCCAATGGTTCACCCCTCCACTTT
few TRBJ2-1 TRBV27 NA CASARGSSYNEQFF TGTGCCAGCGCCCGAGGGAGCTCCTACAATGAGCAGTTCTTC
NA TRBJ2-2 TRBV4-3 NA CASSQAGNTGELFF TGCGCCAGCAGCCAAGCCGGCAACACCGGGGAGCTGTTTTTT
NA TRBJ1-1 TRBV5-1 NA CASSISGAHTNTEAFF TGCGCCAGCAGCATCTCAGGGGCCCATACGAACACTGAAGCTTTCTTT
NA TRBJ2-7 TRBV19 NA CASSTGSYEQYF TGTGCCAGTAGTACCGGTTCCTACGAGCAGTACTTC
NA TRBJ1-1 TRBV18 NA CASSPKGEEAFF TGTGCCAGCTCACCGAAAGGTGAAGAGGCTTTCTTT
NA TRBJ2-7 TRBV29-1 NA CSVADSAYEQYF TGCAGCGTTGCTGACAGCGCCTACGAGCAGTACTTC
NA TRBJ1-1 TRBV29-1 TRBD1 CSVEFAGGTEAFF TGCAGCGTTGAGTTTGCAGGGGGCACTGAAGCTTTCTTT
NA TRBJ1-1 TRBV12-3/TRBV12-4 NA CASSWTERAEAFF TGTGCCAGCAGTTGGACTGAGAGGGCTGAAGCTTTCTTT
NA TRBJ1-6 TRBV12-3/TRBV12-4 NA CASSLARASHSPLHF TGTGCCAGCAGTTTAGCGAGGGCCTCTCATTCACCCCTCCACTTT
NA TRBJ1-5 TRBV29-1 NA CSVGLGSQPQHF TGCAGCGTTGGGTTAGGGAGCCAGCCCCAGCATTTT
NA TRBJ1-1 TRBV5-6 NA CASSLRQNEAFF TGTGCCAGCAGCTTAAGACAAAATGAAGCTTTCTTT
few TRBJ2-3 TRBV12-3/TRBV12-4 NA CASSLLDTQYF TGTGCCAGCAGTTTATTGGATACGCAGTATTTT
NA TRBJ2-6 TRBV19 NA CASSAPGDPGANVLTF TGTGCCAGTAGTGCTCCCGGGGACCCTGGGGCCAACGTCCTGACTTTC
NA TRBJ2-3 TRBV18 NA CASSPSDDTQYF TGTGCCAGCTCACCGTCGGACGATACGCAGTATTTT
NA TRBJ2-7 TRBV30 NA CAWSGQFLYEQYF TGTGCCTGGAGCGGACAGTTTCTCTACGAGCAGTACTTC
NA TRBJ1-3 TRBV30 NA CAWSVTRNTIYF TGTGCCTGGAGTGTAACTCGAAACACCATATATTTT
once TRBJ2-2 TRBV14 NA CASSQRTDTGELFF TGTGCCAGCAGCCAAAGGACAGACACCGGGGAGCTGTTTTTT
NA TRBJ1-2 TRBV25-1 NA CASSEPGENYGYTF TGTGCCAGCAGTGAACCAGGGGAAAACTATGGCTACACCTTC
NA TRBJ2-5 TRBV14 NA CASSQAAGFYETQYF TGTGCCAGCAGCCAAGCCGCAGGGTTCTACGAGACCCAGTACTTC
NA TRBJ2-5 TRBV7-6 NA CASSLGMFQETQYF TGTGCCAGCAGCTTAGGAATGTTTCAGGAGACCCAGTACTTC
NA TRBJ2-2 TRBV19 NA CASSIRWEADWFTGELFF TGTGCCAGTAGTATTAGGTGGGAAGCGGACTGGTTTACCGGGGAGCTGTTTTTT
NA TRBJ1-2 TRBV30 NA CAWSVQGRNYGYTF TGTGCCTGGAGTGTACAGGGCAGGAACTATGGCTACACCTTC
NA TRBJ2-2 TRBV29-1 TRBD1 CSVPRDRSTGELFF TGCAGCGTTCCCCGGGACAGATCCACCGGGGAGCTGTTTTTT